The clone carrying this T cell receptor beta chain was observed a few times. The target antigen is unknown. The data were taken from a study of T cells in Graves' hyperthyroidism and ophthalmopathy. Germline-derived CDR1 and CDR2 are MNHNS and SASEGT. This CDR3 comprises 14 residues. The V end was cut by 10 bases, the J end by 4 bases, with 19 bases between. Amplified TCR beta CDR3 regions came from RNA transcripts. A set of HTBI primers served as the primers for a first-round RT-PCR of the TCR CDR3. TCRdb independently ran MiXCR on the multiplex PCR reads; one entry per CDR3 protein. The table lists approximately 740,000 distinct CDR3 sequences, around 15% of them singletons, with 10% in the top ten. Overall study results and limits: Blood held most thyroid clonotypes expanded above 0.001 frequency.

No progression to ophthalmopathy during 18 months of follow-up defined stable disease. The J gene is TRBJ1-2, the V gene TRBV6-1; weak D call: TRBD1 (6 bases). Sequencing input: blood. The origin of this receptor is a woman aged 18-35 years with Graves' hyperthyroidism. This chain's CDR3 is CATSPQTGSYGYTF. CDR3 DNA sequence: TGTGCCACCAGCCCCCAAACAGGGTCCTATGGCTACACCTTC.